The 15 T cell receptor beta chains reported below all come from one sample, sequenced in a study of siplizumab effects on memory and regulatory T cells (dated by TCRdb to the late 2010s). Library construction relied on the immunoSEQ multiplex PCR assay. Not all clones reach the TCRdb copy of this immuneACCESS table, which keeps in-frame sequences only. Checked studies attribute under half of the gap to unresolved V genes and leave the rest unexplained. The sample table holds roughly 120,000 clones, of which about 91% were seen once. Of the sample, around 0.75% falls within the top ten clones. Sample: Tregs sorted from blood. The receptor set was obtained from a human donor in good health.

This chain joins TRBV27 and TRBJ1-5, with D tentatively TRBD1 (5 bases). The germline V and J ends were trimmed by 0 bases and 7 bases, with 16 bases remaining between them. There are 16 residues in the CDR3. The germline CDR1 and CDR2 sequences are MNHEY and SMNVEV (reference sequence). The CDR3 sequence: CASSLSGRPRAQPQHF. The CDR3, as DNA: TGTGCCAGCAGTTTATCGGGACGCCCTAGAGCCCAGCCCCAGCATTTT.

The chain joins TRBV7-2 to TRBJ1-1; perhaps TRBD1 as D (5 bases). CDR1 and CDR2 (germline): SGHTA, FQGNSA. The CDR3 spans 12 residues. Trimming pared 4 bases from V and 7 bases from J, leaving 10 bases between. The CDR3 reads CASSSQGVEAFF. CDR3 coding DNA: TGTGCCAGCAGCTCGCAGGGTGTTGAAGCTTTCTTT.

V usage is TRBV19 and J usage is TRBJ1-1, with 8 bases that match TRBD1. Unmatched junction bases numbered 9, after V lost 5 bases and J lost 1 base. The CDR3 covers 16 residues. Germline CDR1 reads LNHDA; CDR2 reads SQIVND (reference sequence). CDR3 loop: CASSPGQVNPNTEAFF. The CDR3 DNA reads TGTGCCAGTAGTCCGGGACAGGTGAACCCGAACACTGAAGCTTTCTTT.

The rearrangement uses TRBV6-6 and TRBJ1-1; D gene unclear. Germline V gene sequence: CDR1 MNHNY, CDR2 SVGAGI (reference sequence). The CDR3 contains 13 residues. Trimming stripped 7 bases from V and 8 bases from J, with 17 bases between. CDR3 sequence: CASTPSNRREAFF. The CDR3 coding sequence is TGTGCCAGCACCCCGTCAAACCGACGCGAAGCTTTCTTT.

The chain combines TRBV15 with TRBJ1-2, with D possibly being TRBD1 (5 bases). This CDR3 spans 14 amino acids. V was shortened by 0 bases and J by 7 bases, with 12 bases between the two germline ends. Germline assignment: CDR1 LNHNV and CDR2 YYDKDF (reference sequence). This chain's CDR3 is CATSRDTQGRGYTF. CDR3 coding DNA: TGTGCCACCAGCAGAGATACCCAGGGACGTGGCTACACCTTC.

The CDR3 reads CASSYYQVWTGGGYTF. In nucleotides, the CDR3 is TGTGCCAGCAGTTATTATCAAGTCTGGACAGGGGGCGGCTACACCTTC. The chain has TRBV6-5 and TRBJ1-2; 11 nucleotides agree with TRBD1. The CDR3 runs to 16 residues. J lost 8 bases, V lost 3 bases, and 11 bases had no gene match. Germline CDR1 is MNHEY and CDR2 is SVGAGI.

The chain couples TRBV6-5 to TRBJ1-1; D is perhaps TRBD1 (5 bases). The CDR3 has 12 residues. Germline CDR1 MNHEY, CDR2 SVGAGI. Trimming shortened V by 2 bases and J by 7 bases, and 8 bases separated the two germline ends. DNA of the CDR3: TGTGCCAGCAGTTACGCAGGGATTGAAGCTTTCTTT. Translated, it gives CASSYAGIEAFF.

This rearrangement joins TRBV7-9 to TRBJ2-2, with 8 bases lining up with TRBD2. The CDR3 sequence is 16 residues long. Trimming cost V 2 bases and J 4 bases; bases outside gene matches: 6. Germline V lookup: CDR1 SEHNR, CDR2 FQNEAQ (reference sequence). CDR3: CASSLLGLVGTGELFF. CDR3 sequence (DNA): TGTGCCAGCAGCTTATTGGGACTAGTGGGCACCGGGGAGCTGTTTTTT.

CDR3 nucleotides: TGTGCCAGCAGCTCCTCACTCTCTGGAAACACCATATATTTT. Encoded protein: CASSSSLSGNTIYF. The V gene is TRBV5-5, the J gene TRBJ1-3; unclear D gene. The germline V gene encodes CDR1 SGHKS and CDR2 YYEKEE (reference sequence). The CDR3 totals 14 residues. V lost 3 bases and J 0 bases, leaving 7 bases between the germline ends.

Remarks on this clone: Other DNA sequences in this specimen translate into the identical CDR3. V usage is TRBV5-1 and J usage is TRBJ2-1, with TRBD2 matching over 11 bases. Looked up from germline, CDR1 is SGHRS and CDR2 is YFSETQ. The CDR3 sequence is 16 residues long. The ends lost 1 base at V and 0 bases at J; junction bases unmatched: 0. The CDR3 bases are TGCGCCAGCAGCTTGACTAGCGGGAGCTCCTACAATGAGCAGTTCTTC. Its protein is CASSLTSGSSYNEQFF.

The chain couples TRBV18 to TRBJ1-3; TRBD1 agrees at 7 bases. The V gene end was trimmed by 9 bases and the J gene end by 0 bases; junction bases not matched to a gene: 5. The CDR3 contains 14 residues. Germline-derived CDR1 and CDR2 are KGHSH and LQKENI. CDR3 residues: CASTGALSGNTIYF. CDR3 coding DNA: TGTGCCAGTACAGGGGCCCTCTCTGGAAACACCATATATTTT.

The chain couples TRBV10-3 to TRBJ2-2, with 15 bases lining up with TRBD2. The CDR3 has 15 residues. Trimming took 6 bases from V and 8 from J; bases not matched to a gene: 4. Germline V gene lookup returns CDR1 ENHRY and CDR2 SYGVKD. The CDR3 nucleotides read TGTGCCATCAGCTGGACTAGCGGGAGGGCTGGGGAGCTGTTTTTT. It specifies CAISWTSGRAGELFF.

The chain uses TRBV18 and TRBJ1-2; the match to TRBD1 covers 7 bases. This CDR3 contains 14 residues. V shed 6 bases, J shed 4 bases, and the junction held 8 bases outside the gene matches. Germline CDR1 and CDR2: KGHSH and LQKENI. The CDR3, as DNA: TGTGCCAGCTCCCCCCAGGGGGGACGCTATGGCTACACCTTC. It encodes CASSPQGGRYGYTF. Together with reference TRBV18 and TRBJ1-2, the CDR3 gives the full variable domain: NAGVMQNPRHLVRRRGQEARLRCSPMKGHSHVYWYRQLPEEGLKFMVYLQKENIIDESGMPKERFSAEFPKEGPSILRIQQVVRGDSAAYFCASSPQGGRYGYTFGSGTRLTVV.

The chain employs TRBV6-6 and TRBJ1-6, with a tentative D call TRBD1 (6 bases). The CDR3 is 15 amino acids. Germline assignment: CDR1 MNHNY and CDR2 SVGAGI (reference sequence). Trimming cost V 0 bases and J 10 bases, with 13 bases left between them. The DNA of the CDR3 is TGTGCCAGCAGTTACTCGATGAGGGGGGGGTCACCCCTCCACTTT. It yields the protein CASSYSMRGGSPLHF.

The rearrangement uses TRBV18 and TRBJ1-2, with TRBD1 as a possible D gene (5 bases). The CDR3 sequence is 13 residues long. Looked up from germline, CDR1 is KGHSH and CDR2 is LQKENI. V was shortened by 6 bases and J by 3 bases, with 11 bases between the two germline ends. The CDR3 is CASSLDRDYGYTF. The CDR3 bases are TGTGCCAGCTCCCTTGACAGAGACTATGGCTACACCTTC.